The following is a T cell receptor (beta chain) sequence with its context. As yet, its antigen is unknown. The data were obtained in a study of OX40 agonist ivuxolimab in advanced cancers. General study points: Circulating CD4+ and CD8+ T cells showed clonal expansion by week 6 at 0.1 to 3.0 mg/kg.

TCRdb's table, derived via immunoSEQ multiplex PCR, lists solely in-frame clones and lacks some. The table has 40,000 or so clones, roughly four fifths seen once; the top ten hold around 20%. The CDR3 is made up of 15 amino acids. Germline trimming cut 0 bases from V and 5 bases from J; bases unmatched to any gene: 2. CDR1 is MDHEN, CDR2 SYDVKM, per germline. This chain joins TRBV28 and TRBJ1-4, with 8 bases fitting TRBD1. The specimen comprised CD4+ or CD8+ T cells sorted from blood, sampled in a trial of the OX40 agonist ivuxolimab. The source of this sequence is an adult with an advanced solid tumor such as melanoma, head and neck, liver or kidney cancer. The CDR3 loop is CASSLWGQANEKLFF. The CDR3 DNA follows: TGTGCCAGCAGTTTATGGGGACAGGCGAATGAAAAACTGTTTTTT.